Below are 15 T cell receptor beta chains sequenced from a single sample in a study of CD8 T cells in ankylosing spondylitis. TCRdb reanalysed the 5' RACE reads using MiXCR and keeps one entry per CDR3 protein. The sample carries about 190,000 distinct CDR3 sequences, 10% to 15% recorded once. Specimen: blood, either unsorted or a sorted T cell fraction (not recorded which). These TCRs come from a female donor with ankylosing spondylitis or in good health (not recorded which).

The sample holds many counts of this clonotype. The chain combines TRBV20-1 with TRBJ2-1; 8 positions agree with TRBD1. CDR1 DFQATT and CDR2 SNEGSKA come from the germline V gene (reference sequence). Trimming removed 2 bases from V and 7 bases from J; junction bases left unmatched: 10. The CDR3 runs to 15 residues. The CDR3 loop is CSARSRDRYGNEQFF. DNA for the CDR3: TGCAGTGCTAGATCCCGGGACAGGTATGGAAATGAGCAGTTCTTC.

In its sample, this clonotype was seen many times. This chain connects TRBV9 to TRBJ2-7; 7 bases align to TRBD2. The trim removed 0 bases at V and 1 base at J, leaving 4 bases unmatched. Germline CDR1 SGDLS, CDR2 YYNGEE. This CDR3 spans 15 amino acids. The CDR3 loop reads CASSVALGGSYEQYF. CDR3 DNA: TGTGCCAGCAGCGTAGCTCTGGGGGGGTCCTACGAGCAGTACTTC. Full variable domain (missing parts from reference TRBV9 and TRBJ2-7): DSGVTQTPKHLITATGQRVTLRCSPRSGDLSVYWYQQSLDQGLQFLIQYYNGEERAKGNILERFSAQQFPDLHSELNLSSLELGDSALYFCASSVALGGSYEQYFGPGTRLTVT.

This clonotype was counted at least ten times. J is TRBJ2-5 and V is TRBV9; 11 bases line up with TRBD2. The V segment lost 4 bases and the J segment 7 bases; nucleotides outside the gene matches: 12. The CDR3 runs to 16 residues. The germline CDR1 and CDR2 sequences are SGDLS and YYNGEE. In DNA form, the CDR3 reads TGTGCCAGCAGCCCGATGGGACTAGCGGATCGTGGGACCCAGTACTTC. Translated, it gives CASSPMGLADRGTQYF.

This clonotype was counted between two and nine times. The chain links TRBV20-1 to TRBJ1-4; D is unresolved. This CDR3 spans 12 amino acids. V was pared by 2 bases and J by 8 bases, with 9 bases between. Per germline, CDR1 DFQATT and CDR2 SNEGSKA (reference sequence). CDR3 residues: CSARTAGEKLFF. The CDR3 DNA is TGCAGTGCTAGAACCGCTGGGGAAAAACTGTTTTTT.

The sample holds one count of this clonotype. The chain joins TRBV29-1 to TRBJ2-1; 7 bases map to TRBD1. CDR3 length: 16 amino acids. The V segment lost 1 base and the J segment 3 bases; nucleotides outside the gene matches: 9. CDR1 is SQVTM and CDR2 is ANQGSEA in the germline V gene. CDR3 DNA: TGCAGCGTTGAAGGCCCGACAGGGAGAGGCTACAATGAGCAGTTCTTC. Its translation is CSVEGPTGRGYNEQFF.

This clonotype has a handful of counts. The rearrangement links TRBV4-2 to TRBJ2-2, with D possibly being TRBD1 or TRBD2 (6 bases each). With 3 bases removed from V and 7 bases from J, the gap between germline ends came to 15 bases. The germline CDR1 and CDR2 sequences are LGHNA and YNFKEQ. This CDR3 is built from 15 residues. CDR3 nucleotide sequence: TGTGCCAGCAGCCAGATCGGGGGCGGAAACGGGGAGCTGTTTTTT. This sequence encodes CASSQIGGGNGELFF.

This clonotype came up a few times. The chain combines TRBV19 with TRBJ2-1, with D perhaps matching TRBD2 (5 bases). V was cut by 3 bases and J by 5 bases, with 8 bases left in between. The CDR3 loop spans 13 amino acids. The V gene's germline CDR1 is LNHDA and CDR2 SQIVND (reference sequence). Here the CDR3 reads CASSMRVNNEQFF. CDR3 DNA sequence: TGTGCCAGTAGTATGCGGGTAAACAATGAGCAGTTCTTC.

This clonotype was recorded at least ten times. In DNA, the CDR3 is TGTGCCAGCAGCTTTAGGAGGGAGCCTCCCTACAATGAGCAGTTCTTC. Translated, it gives CASSFRREPPYNEQFF. This chain joins TRBV7-6 and TRBJ2-1, with D possibly matching TRBD2 (6 bases). Germline-derived CDR1 and CDR2 are SGHVS and FNYEAQ. The CDR3 length is 16 residues. The V end was cut by 3 bases, the J end by 2 bases, with 14 bases between.

Many counts were recorded for this clonotype. V and J are TRBV12-3 or TRBV12-4 and TRBJ1-1; D is unresolved. CDR3 length: 13 amino acids. Between the trimmed V and J ends, which lost 4 bases and 0 bases, there was a span of 6 bases. DNA for the CDR3: TGTGCCAGCAGTTATCAGTTGAACACTGAAGCTTTCTTT. Translation: CASSYQLNTEAFF.

This clonotype was counted a few times. This rearrangement joins TRBV5-1 to TRBJ2-5, with 8 nucleotides matching TRBD2. CDR3 length: 13 amino acids. After removal of 2 bases from V and 3 bases from J, the junction contained 0 bases not matched to a gene. Germline values: CDR1 SGHRS, CDR2 YFSETQ. This CDR3 reads CASSFSGEETQYF. The CDR3 bases are TGCGCCAGCAGCTTTAGCGGGGAAGAGACCCAGTACTTC.

In its sample, this clonotype was seen many times. The chain carries TRBV12-3 or TRBV12-4 and TRBJ2-7; D gene unclear. The CDR3 has 14 amino acids. With 1 base removed from V and 3 bases from J, the gap between germline ends came to 10 bases. CDR3 loop: CASSLGLSGYEQYF. The CDR3 region has the DNA TGTGCCAGCAGTTTAGGGCTATCAGGCTACGAGCAGTACTTC.

On this clonotype itself: Being one base from a much bigger clone, this may be a read error. This chain connects TRBV4-1 to TRBJ2-7, with a possible D match to TRBD1 (5 bases). The CDR3 is 15 amino acids. Germline loops: CDR1 MGHRA, CDR2 YSYEKL. This chain's CDR3 is CASSQDGASSYEQCF. The CDR3 DNA sequence: TGCGCCAGCAGCCAAGATGGGGCCAGCTCCTACGAGCAGTGCTTC.

This clonotype was picked up many times. One end of the junction varies from germline; a read error may be responsible. J is TRBJ1-6 and V is TRBV20-1; the D gene is possibly TRBD1 (6 bases). The CDR3 has 15 residues. Germline CDR1 DFQATT, CDR2 SNEGSKA (reference sequence). The DNA for the CDR3 is TGCAGTGCGAGTAGCACAGGGAACTATGATTCACCCCTCCACTTT. Translation: CSASSTGNYDSPLHF.

This clonotype came up many times. This chain uses TRBV24-1 with TRBJ2-3, with D tentatively TRBD1 (7 bases). From germline, CDR1 is KGHDR and CDR2 SFDVKD. The CDR3 covers 13 residues. Trimming took 9 bases from V and 2 from J, leaving 11 bases between them. DNA for the CDR3: TGTGCCACCGGAGGGACAGCCACAGATACGCAGTATTTT. It translates to CATGGTATDTQYF.

This clonotype was detected ten times or more. The J gene is TRBJ2-7, the V gene TRBV7-9, with TRBD1 identical over 9 bases. The CDR3 runs 15 residues. Trimming removed 1 base from V and 1 base from J; junction bases left unmatched: 2. Germline-derived CDR1 and CDR2 are SEHNR and FQNEAQ (reference sequence). As DNA, the CDR3 is TGTGCCAGCAGCTTAGGGACAGGGGCATCCTACGAGCAGTACTTC. This codes for CASSLGTGASYEQYF.